This TCR beta chain emerged from a study of T cell responses to AZD1222 COVID-19 vaccine (dated by TCRdb to the early 2020s). A note on the overall study: A total of about 230 trial participants underwent TCR sequencing, of whom around 200 received two doses of AZD1222 and about 25 received two doses of the MenACWY control vaccine. Trial participants were enrolled by age into subgroups of 18-55, 56-69 and 70-plus years, and about 150, 27 and 61 TCR-sequenced participants, respectively, were included in these subgroups.

The germline V gene yields LGHNA for CDR1 and YSLEER for CDR2. Trimming removed 0 bases from V and 0 bases from J, leaving 15 bases between the germline ends. The CDR3 sequence holds 18 residues, the cysteine and phenylalanine included. The read is trimmed to its CDR3 DNA, 54 bases read in frame from base 1. The CDR3 regions of human TCRbeta chains were subjected to immunosequencing. Turning to the authors' computational methods: TCRs in the repertoires were compared against a reference library of SARS-CoV-2-specific TCRs that had been generated with the MIRA antigen-specificity platform. Breadth was defined as the fraction of unique TCRs that were SARS-CoV-2-associated, and depth was defined as the fraction of total T cells that were SARS-CoV-2-associated. Each spike-specific TCR was assigned to its reactive spike region and to a CD4 or CD8 class using the MIRA data. Log10-transformed breadth and depth values were compared by one-way ANOVA with Sidak's multiple comparisons tests. The clones in this table, taken by TCRdb from immuneACCESS, are in-frame only. Not every clone is retained; where verified, under half of the shortfall comes from an unresolved V gene, and the cause of the rest is unknown. The V and J calls and clone size come from that table; D and trimming were worked out from the DNA. The sample table holds over 20,000 clones, of which approximately 85% were seen once. Jointly, the top ten make up roughly 2.7% of the sample.

Per the publication, the time point label means: about 28 days (+/-7) after the second vaccine dose. AZD1222 recipients whose second dose came at about 4 weeks and those whose second dose came at about 12 weeks were combined into one group, since spike-specific TCR depth and breadth did not differ between the two schedules. Vaccinee samples were obtained from the UK trials COV001 and COV002, which included a single-blind randomized controlled phase 2/3 trial of AZD1222 (ChAdOx1 nCoV-19) in healthy adults. For TCRbeta chain sequencing, PBMC samples from trial participants were taken at day 0 and at day 28 after the second dose. The investigation overall reported the following: Participants were mostly white British and included more females than males, and it was suggested by the authors that clonal diversity may have been underestimated. Conclusions about previously exposed vaccinees were limited because only six AZD1222 recipients were SARS-CoV-2 seropositive at baseline. The 56-69-year group was small, and its depth increase did not reach significance, likely because of low power. Because no day 14 peak-response samples were available, repertoires were characterized only after the peak T cell response. Nearly half of unique spike-specific TCRs reportedly recognized epitopes outside regions mutated in the B.1.351 and B.1.1.7 variants. The vaccine-associated CD4 TCRs covered the entire spike protein, and the dominant responses fell in regions 160-218 and 743-854. After two AZD1222 doses, both the breadth and the depth of spike-specific TCRs were significantly higher than at day 0 and than in MenACWY recipients.

A remark on this clone: The antigen it recognizes is unknown. No qualities accompany the bases; no much larger clone lies one base away.

The source is an adult who received the AZD1222 COVID-19 vaccine. The source material was peripheral blood, sampled 28 days after the second AZD1222 dose. Recombination linked TRBV4-3 to TRBJ1-5; the D gene is unclear. The DNA reads TGCGCCAGCAGCCAAGAGGTGCGAACCTTTTATAGCAATCAGCCCCAGCATTTT. Its protein is CASSQEVRTFYSNQPQHF.